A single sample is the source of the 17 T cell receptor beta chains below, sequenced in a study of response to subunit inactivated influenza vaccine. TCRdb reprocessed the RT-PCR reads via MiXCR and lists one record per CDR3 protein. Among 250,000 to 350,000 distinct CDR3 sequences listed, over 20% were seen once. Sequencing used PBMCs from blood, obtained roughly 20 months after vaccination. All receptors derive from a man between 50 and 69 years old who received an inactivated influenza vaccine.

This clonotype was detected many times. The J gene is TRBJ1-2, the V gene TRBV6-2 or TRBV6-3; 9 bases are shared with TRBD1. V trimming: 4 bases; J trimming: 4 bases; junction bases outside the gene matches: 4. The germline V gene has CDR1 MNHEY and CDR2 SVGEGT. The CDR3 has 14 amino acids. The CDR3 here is CASSSTGGPYGYTF. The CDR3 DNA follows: TGTGCCAGCAGTTCGACAGGGGGTCCCTATGGCTACACCTTC.

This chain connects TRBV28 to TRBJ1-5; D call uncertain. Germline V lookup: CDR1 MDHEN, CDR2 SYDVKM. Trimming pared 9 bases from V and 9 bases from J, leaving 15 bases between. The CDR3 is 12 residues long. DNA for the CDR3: TGTGCCAGTCTGACGGGTAGATCGCCCCAGCATTTT. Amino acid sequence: CASLTGRSPQHF.

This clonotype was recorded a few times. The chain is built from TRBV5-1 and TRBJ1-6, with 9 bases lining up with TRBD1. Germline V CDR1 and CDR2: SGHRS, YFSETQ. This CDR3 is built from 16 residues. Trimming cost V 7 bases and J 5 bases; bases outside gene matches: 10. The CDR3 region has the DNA TGCGCCAGCTCCGTACGGGACAGGGAGAATAATTCACCCCTCCACTTT. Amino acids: CASSVRDRENNSPLHF.

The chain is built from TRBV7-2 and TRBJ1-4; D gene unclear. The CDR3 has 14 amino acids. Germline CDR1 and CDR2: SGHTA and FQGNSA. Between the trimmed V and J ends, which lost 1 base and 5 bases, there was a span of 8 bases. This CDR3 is CASSLGSGNEKLFF. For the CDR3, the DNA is TGTGCCAGCAGCTTAGGTTCCGGAAATGAAAAACTGTTTTTT.

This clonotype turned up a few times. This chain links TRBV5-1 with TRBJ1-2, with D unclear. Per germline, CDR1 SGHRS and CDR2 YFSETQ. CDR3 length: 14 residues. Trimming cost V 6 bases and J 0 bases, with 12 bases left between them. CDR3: CASNYGPSNYGYTF. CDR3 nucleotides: TGCGCCAGCAACTACGGGCCCTCTAACTATGGCTACACCTTC.

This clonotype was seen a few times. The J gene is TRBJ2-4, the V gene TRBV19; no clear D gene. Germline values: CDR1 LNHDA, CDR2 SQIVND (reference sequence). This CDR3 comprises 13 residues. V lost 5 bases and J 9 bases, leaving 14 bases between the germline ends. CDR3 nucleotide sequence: TGTGCCAGTAGTGACACCGGAGAAAGCATTCAGTACTTC. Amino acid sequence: CASSDTGESIQYF.

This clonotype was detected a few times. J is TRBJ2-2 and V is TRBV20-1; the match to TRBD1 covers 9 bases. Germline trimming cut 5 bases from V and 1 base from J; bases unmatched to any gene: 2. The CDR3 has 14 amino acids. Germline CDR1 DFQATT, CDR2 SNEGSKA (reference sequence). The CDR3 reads CSARDRVNTGELFF. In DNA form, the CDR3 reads TGCAGTGCTCGGGACAGGGTGAACACCGGGGAGCTGTTTTTT.

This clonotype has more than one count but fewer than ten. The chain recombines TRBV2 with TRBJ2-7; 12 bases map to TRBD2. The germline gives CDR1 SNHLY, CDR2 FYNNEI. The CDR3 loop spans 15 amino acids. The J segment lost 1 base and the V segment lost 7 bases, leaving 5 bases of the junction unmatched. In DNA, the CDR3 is TGTGCCAGCACCCCCGGACTAGCGGGGTCCTACGAGCAGTACTTC. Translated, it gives CASTPGLAGSYEQYF. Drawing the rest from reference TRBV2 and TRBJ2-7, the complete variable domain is EPEVTQTPSHQVTQMGQEVILRCVPISNHLYFYWYRQILGQKVEFLVSFYNNEISEKSEIFDDQFSVERPDGSNFTLKIRSTKLEDSAMYFCASTPGLAGSYEQYFGPGTRLTVT.

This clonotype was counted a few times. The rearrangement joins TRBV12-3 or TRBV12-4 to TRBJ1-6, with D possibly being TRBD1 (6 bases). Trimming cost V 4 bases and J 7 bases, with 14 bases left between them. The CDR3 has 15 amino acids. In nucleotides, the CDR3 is TGTGCCAGCAGTTCACAGGGTGAACTAAATTCACCCCTCCACTTT. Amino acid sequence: CASSSQGELNSPLHF.

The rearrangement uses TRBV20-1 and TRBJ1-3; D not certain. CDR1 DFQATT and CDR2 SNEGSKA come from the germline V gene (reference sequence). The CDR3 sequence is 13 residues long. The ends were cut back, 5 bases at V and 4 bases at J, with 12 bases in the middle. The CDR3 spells CSAAWVRGNTIYF. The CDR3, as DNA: TGCAGTGCTGCTTGGGTTCGCGGAAACACCATATATTTT.

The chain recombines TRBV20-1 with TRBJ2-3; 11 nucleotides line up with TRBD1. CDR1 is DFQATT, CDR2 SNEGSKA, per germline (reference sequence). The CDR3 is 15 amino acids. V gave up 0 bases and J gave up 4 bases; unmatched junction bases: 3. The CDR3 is CSARDGQGAADTQYF. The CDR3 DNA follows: TGCAGTGCTAGAGATGGACAGGGGGCGGCAGATACGCAGTATTTT.

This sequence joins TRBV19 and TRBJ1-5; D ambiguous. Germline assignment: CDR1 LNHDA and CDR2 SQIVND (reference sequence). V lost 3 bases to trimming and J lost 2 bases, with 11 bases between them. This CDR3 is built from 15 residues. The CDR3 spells CASSIGRPGNQPQHF. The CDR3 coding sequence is TGTGCCAGTAGTATCGGTCGCCCCGGCAATCAGCCCCAGCATTTT.

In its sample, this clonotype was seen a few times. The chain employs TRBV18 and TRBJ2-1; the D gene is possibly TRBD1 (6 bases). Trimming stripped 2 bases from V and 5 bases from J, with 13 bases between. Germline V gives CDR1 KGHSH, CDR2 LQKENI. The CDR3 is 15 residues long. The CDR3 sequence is CASSPRVQGHNEQFF. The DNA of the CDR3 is TGTGCCAGCTCACCAAGGGTACAGGGCCACAATGAGCAGTTCTTC.

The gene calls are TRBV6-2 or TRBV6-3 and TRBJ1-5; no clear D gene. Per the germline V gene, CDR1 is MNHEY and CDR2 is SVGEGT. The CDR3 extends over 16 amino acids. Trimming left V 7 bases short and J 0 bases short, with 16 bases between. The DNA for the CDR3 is TGTGCCAGCAACAACCCCCGGAGAAATAGCAATCAGCCCCAGCATTTT. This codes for CASNNPRRNSNQPQHF.

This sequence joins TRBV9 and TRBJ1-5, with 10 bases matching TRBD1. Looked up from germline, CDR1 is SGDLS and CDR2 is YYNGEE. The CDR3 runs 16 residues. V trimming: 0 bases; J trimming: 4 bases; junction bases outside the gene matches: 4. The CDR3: CASSVGEGQGNQPQHF. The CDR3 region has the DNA TGTGCCAGCAGCGTAGGGGAGGGACAGGGGAATCAGCCCCAGCATTTT. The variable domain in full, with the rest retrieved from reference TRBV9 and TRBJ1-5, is DSGVTQTPKHLITATGQRVTLRCSPRSGDLSVYWYQQSLDQGLQFLIQYYNGEERAKGNILERFSAQQFPDLHSELNLSSLELGDSALYFCASSVGEGQGNQPQHFGDGTRLSIL.

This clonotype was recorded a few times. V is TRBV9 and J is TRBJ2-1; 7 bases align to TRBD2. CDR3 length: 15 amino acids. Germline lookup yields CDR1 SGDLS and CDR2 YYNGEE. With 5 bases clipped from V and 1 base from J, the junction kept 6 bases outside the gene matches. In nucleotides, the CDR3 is TGTGCCAGCAGTATAAGCGGGGCGTCCTACAATGAGCAGTTCTTC. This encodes CASSISGASYNEQFF.

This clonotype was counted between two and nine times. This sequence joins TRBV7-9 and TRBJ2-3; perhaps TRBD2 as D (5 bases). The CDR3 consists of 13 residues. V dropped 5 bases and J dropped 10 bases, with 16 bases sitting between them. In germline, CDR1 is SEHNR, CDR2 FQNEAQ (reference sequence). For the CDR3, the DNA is TGTGCCAGCAGCCCCCGGGCGGGTGTGTCGCAGTATTTT. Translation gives CASSPRAGVSQYF.